Sequencing of this T cell receptor (beta chain) was carried out in a study of spatial heterogeneity in lung cancer. Study-wide points: In tumors, expanded intratumoral alpha and beta TCR counts tracked mutation counts.

Trimming removed 5 bases from V and 4 bases from J, with 6 bases in between. Germline V gene data show CDR1 as MGHDK and CDR2 as SYGVNS. The CDR3 is 11 residues long. Sample time point: sample taken at primary tumor resection. In the case of this clonotype: Antigen specificity is unknown.

TCRdb fed the 5' RACE reads into MiXCR, producing one record per CDR3 protein. The sample consists of about 18,000 distinct CDR3 sequences, around 6.8% of them appearing once. The V and J genes are TRBV25-1 and TRBJ2-7; D ambiguous. The sequence was collected from a male donor with early-stage non-small cell lung cancer. Specimen: lung tumor tissue, collected at surgery. The CDR3 is CASSTLYEQYF. The CDR3 coding sequence is TGTGCCAGCAGTACCTTATACGAGCAGTACTTC.